This T cell receptor (beta chain) is from a study of T cell responses to AZD1222 COVID-19 vaccine. Comments on this clone: Its specificity is unknown.

Findings and limits, study-wide: Two doses of AZD1222 preceded a rise in Spike-specific TCR breadth and depth. Possibly, clonal diversity was underestimated; donors were largely white British and included more females.

This CDR3 spans 13 amino acids. The V and J ends lost 8 bases and 2 bases, in that order; junction bases with no gene match: 3. Clones were sequenced by immunoSEQ multiplex PCR, and TCRdb holds only the in-frame ones, with some missing. The sample has roughly 93,000 clones; about 92% are singletons. The clonotype comes from an adult who received the AZD1222 COVID-19 vaccine. This specimen was peripheral blood, taken 28 days after the second AZD1222 dose. The chain uses TRBV12-3 or TRBV12-4 and TRBJ2-3; 8 bases align to TRBD2. The CDR3 protein is CASGGGYTDTQYF. CDR3 nucleotide sequence: TGTGCCAGCGGCGGGGGGTACACAGATACGCAGTATTTT.